This T cell receptor (beta chain) was captured by sequencing in a study of T cells in Graves' hyperthyroidism and ophthalmopathy (dated 2019 in TCRdb). In terms of the full investigation: Peripheral blood samples were taken at the time of initial diagnosis, prior to any treatment. TCR Vbeta CDR3 sequencing of approximately 140 peripheral blood samples (more than 40 ophthalmopathy, about 75 hyperthyroidism and about 17 progressor patients) is reported in the paper. Following sampling, methimazole starting at 30 mg daily was given to hyperthyroidism patients, and high-dose intravenous methylprednisolone was given to ophthalmopathy patients. In about 6 Graves' hyperthyroidism patients, the study also compared T-cell repertoires from thyroid tissue with T-cell repertoires from blood. The 100 discovery patients were divided at random into training and test sets in a 7:3 ratio. TCR V-J signatures able to tell the groups apart were searched for in a discovery cohort of 100 patients, of whom around 43 had Graves' ophthalmopathy and 55 to 60 had stable Graves' hyperthyroidism. Prospective prediction of ophthalmopathy was tested in an independent validation cohort of fewer than 20 hyperthyroidism patients and 17 patients who later progressed to ophthalmopathy. Study-level results and caveats: Most expanded thyroid clonotypes (frequency above 0.001) were also found in blood, which suggests that blood repertoires may mirror thyroid immune responses. During validation, the model predicted progression to ophthalmopathy a median of approximately six months ahead of onset, with more than 60% sensitivity and around 73% specificity. A model built on a 13 V-J signature distinguished ophthalmopathy from stable hyperthyroidism, reaching around 87% sensitivity and approximately 83% specificity in cross-validation and 80%/75% in testing. No statistical method was used to fix the sample size in advance, and group allocation was not hidden from the investigators.

This clonotype was seen ten or more times. It lacks a known antigen. Base qualities are not provided; no much larger clone lies one nucleotide away. The TCR beta CDR3 regions were amplified from RNA transcripts. The first round of RT-PCR for the TCR CDR3 was performed with the HTBI primer set and the Qiagen OneStep RT-PCR kit. Libraries were constructed in a second round of multiplex PCR, after which size selection and purification were carried out. Libraries were sequenced paired-end with 100 bp reads on an Illumina HiSeq2000. Per the original workflow: SOAPnuke was used to process the raw data, removing reads that contained adapters or uncalled bases, had a mean Phred below 15, or lacked an exact match to the constant primer or identifier. High-quality paired reads were merged with COPE v1.2.5, and unique nucleotide sequences were defined as clonotypes. MiTCR v1.1 was used to align clonotypes to the IMGT TRBV, TRBD and TRBJ reference segments. The analysis included only V-J combinations with a frequency above 0.0001, which together covered more than 99% of the repertoires. The TCS score was defined as the ratio of F50 (clonal expansion) to E x V (chaos), calculated using BLOSUM62-based TCRdist between CDR3 peptides within each V-J. Welch's t-statistics and random forest reduced 500 to 650 V-J features to roughly 13, which were used in a naive Bayes classifier (R e1071). TCRdb reanalyzed the raw reads on its own, using fastp at Q25 for trimming and MiXCR for clone calling, and kept in-frame beta chains. Duplicate CDR3 protein sequences are folded into a single record with the most common DNA and genes. In this record, the V and J calls reflect TCRdb's handling and not the investigators' own analysis. The sample table contains about 360,000 distinct CDR3 sequences; only one count was recorded for about 12% of them. The ten most abundant clones make up 9.2% of the sample.

Stable Graves' hyperthyroidism was defined as the absence of progression to ophthalmopathy over 18 months of follow-up. Hyperthyroidism patients were newly diagnosed, had a disease duration of under 2 months, and were aged 18 to 65 years. Exclusion was applied to patients with uncontrolled infections, other autoimmune diseases, pregnancy or lactation. Clinical symptoms, serum thyroxine and TRAb, thyroid ultrasound, and orbital computed tomography formed the basis for the diagnoses. PBMCs were isolated from 10 ml of fresh peripheral blood by Ficoll-Paque density gradient centrifugation. Trizol reagent was used to extract total RNA, and RNA quality was then checked on an Agilent 2100 Bioanalyzer. CDR1 and CDR2 are drawn from the germline V gene: SGHTS, YDEGEE. The CDR3 spans 14 residues, from the cysteine through the phenylalanine. Only the CDR3 portion is preserved as DNA: 42 bases, with reading frame beginning at the first base. Trimming costs V 1 base and J 0 bases, and their ends lie 4 bases apart.

The sample comprised blood. The receptor was isolated from a woman under 30 with Graves' hyperthyroidism. The rearrangement combines TRBV5-8 with TRBJ1-4; confidence is insufficient to name the D gene. The CDR3 sequence is CASSLTATNEKLFF. The DNA sequence is given as TGTGCCAGCAGCTTGACTGCAACTAATGAAAAACTGTTTTTT.